Following are 27 T cell receptor beta chains from one sample sequenced in a study. TCRdb ran MiXCR on the RT-PCR reads and lists one entry per CDR3 protein. Here the sample spans about 700,000 distinct CDR3 sequences, approximately 15% being singletons. The sequenced sample consisted of memory CD4+ T cells from blood. All receptors come from a female donor in good health, serving as a healthy control.

This clonotype was recorded many times. The V gene is TRBV5-1, the J gene TRBJ2-7, with TRBD1 matching over 8 bases. In germline, CDR1 is SGHRS, CDR2 YFSETQ. CDR3 size: 14 residues. The V gene end was trimmed by 3 bases and the J gene end by 5 bases; junction bases not matched to a gene: 7. For the CDR3, the DNA is TGCGCCAGCAGCTACGCCGGGACAGGTGACGAGCAGTACTTC. Amino acid sequence: CASSYAGTGDEQYF.

This clonotype was picked up a small number of times. The chain combines TRBV6-1 with TRBJ1-5; 7 bases are a match to TRBD1. With 5 bases clipped from V and 7 bases from J, the junction kept 8 bases outside the gene matches. The CDR3 has 14 amino acids. Germline V gene sequence: CDR1 MNHNS, CDR2 SASEGT. CDR3 loop: CASSIDRVGQPQHF. CDR3 sequence (DNA): TGTGCCAGCAGTATCGACAGGGTCGGGCAGCCCCAGCATTTT.

This chain links TRBV7-2 with TRBJ1-5; D is ambiguous. There are 15 residues in the CDR3. Germline V CDR1 and CDR2: SGHTA, FQGNSA. Trimming took 6 bases from V and 7 from J, leaving 19 bases between them. Written as DNA, the CDR3 is TGTGCCAGCAGTCACGGGAGGCAGATCAACCAGCCCCAGCATTTT. Translating it yields CASSHGRQINQPQHF.

There are many counts of this clonotype. The V call is TRBV7-3, the J call TRBJ1-2, with TRBD1 matching over 8 bases. The CDR3 runs to 16 residues. V was clipped by 5 bases and J by 5 bases; unmatched bases: 13. The germline V gene has CDR1 SGHTA and CDR2 FQGTGA. The CDR3 DNA follows: TGTGCCAGCAGCCCCGATATACCGACAGGGGAATATGGCTACACCTTC. This gives the protein CASSPDIPTGEYGYTF.

J is TRBJ2-1 and V is TRBV10-2; the D gene is possibly TRBD2 (5 bases). This CDR3 region has 16 residues. Germline V lookup: CDR1 WSHSY, CDR2 SAAADI. Trimming removed 7 bases from V and 0 bases from J, with 16 bases in between. CDR3 in amino acids: CASMLDLTSSYNEQFF. The CDR3 DNA is TGCGCCAGCATGTTGGACTTAACAAGCTCCTACAATGAGCAGTTCTTC.

This clonotype was detected ten times or more. This sequence joins TRBV4-3 and TRBJ2-7; D might be TRBD2 (5 bases). This CDR3 region has 17 residues. V lost 1 base, J lost 3 bases, and 19 bases lay in between. The V gene's germline CDR1 is LGHNA and CDR2 YSLEER. The CDR3 reads CASSQVPRVGADYEQYF. CDR3 in DNA: TGCGCCAGCAGCCAAGTACCCCGAGTGGGAGCCGACTACGAGCAGTACTTC.

The gene calls are TRBV12-3 or TRBV12-4 and TRBJ2-3, with 11 bases aligning to TRBD2. V shed 9 bases, J shed 0 bases, and the junction held 8 bases outside the gene matches. The CDR3 length is 16 residues. CDR3 DNA sequence: TGTGCCAGTAGACTAGCGGGAACAGGTAGCACAGATACGCAGTATTTT. It is translated as CASRLAGTGSTDTQYF.

This clonotype has just one count. This chain joins TRBV18 and TRBJ2-7; D is unresolved. Trimming removed 5 bases at V and 3 bases at J, with 8 bases between. The CDR3 covers 12 residues. Germline CDR1 KGHSH, CDR2 LQKENI. DNA for the CDR3: TGTGCCAGCTCAGCCCTCAGCTACGAGCAGTACTTC. Protein: CASSALSYEQYF.

This clonotype was recorded a few times. Here the CDR3 reads CASSYSRTGGANTQYF. CDR3 nucleotide sequence: TGTGCCAGCAGTTACTCTAGGACAGGGGGCGCAAATACGCAGTATTTT. The rearrangement uses TRBV6-5 and TRBJ2-3, with TRBD1 matching 11 bases. The CDR3 has 16 residues. The V segment lost 0 bases and the J segment 7 bases; nucleotides outside the gene matches: 6. Germline CDR1 reads MNHEY; CDR2 reads SVGAGI.

At least ten counts were recorded for this clonotype. The DNA of the CDR3 is TGTGCCAGCAGCTTAGCCCGGGGAGGGAGGGAGACCCAGTACTTC. It encodes CASSLARGGRETQYF. The chain carries TRBV11-2 and TRBJ2-5; 7 nucleotides match TRBD2. The length of the CDR3 is 15 residues. The V gene's germline CDR1 is SGHAT and CDR2 FQNNGV. The trim removed 1 base at V and 5 bases at J, leaving 7 bases unmatched.

Turning to this clonotype: One end of the junction is discordant with germline, which a read error may explain. The chain recombines TRBV7-8 with TRBJ1-5; a possible D gene is TRBD1 (6 bases). The CDR3 runs 16 residues. In germline, CDR1 is SGHVS, CDR2 FQNEAQ. In nucleotides, the CDR3 is TGTGCCAGCAGCTTAGGAGGTGGACAGCTCAATCAGCACCAGCATTTT. Protein: CASSLGGGQLNQHQHF.

This clonotype came up many times. The V call is TRBV5-1, the J call TRBJ2-4, with D perhaps TRBD2 (7 bases). The CDR3 is made up of 15 amino acids. Germline CDR1 and CDR2: SGHRS and YFSETQ. Trimming pared 3 bases from V and 2 bases from J, leaving 12 bases between. The CDR3 DNA is TGCGCCAGCAGCTCGGGCGGGGGCTCCAAAAACATTCAGTACTTC. Translated, it gives CASSSGGGSKNIQYF. Full variable domain (outside the CDR3, taken from reference TRBV5-1 and TRBJ2-4): KAGVTQTPRYLIKTRGQQVTLSCSPISGHRSVSWYQQTPGQGLQFLFEYFSETQRNKGNFPGRFSGRQFSNSRSEMNVSTLELGDSALYLCASSSGGGSKNIQYFGAGTRLSVL.

The chain joins TRBV20-1 to TRBJ2-1, with TRBD1 matching over 9 bases. CDR1 and CDR2 from the germline V gene are DFQATT and SNEGSKA (reference sequence). The CDR3 consists of 13 residues. This chain's CDR3 is CSADRGRRNEQFF. The CDR3 region has the DNA TGCAGCGCAGACAGGGGGAGAAGGAATGAGCAGTTCTTC.

This clonotype turned up a few times. CDR3 in DNA: TGCAGTGCAACCGGGACAGGGCTGGGGGCCAACGTCCTGACTTTC. Translated, it gives CSATGTGLGANVLTF. The chain uses TRBV20-1 and TRBJ2-6, with 9 positions matching TRBD1. The trim removed 6 bases at V and 4 bases at J, leaving 7 bases unmatched. Germline loops: CDR1 DFQATT, CDR2 SNEGSKA (reference sequence). The CDR3 contains 15 residues.

For the CDR3, the DNA is TGCGCCAGCAGCCAAGATCGTGGAAGTAATGAAAAACTGTTTTTT. Encoded protein: CASSQDRGSNEKLFF. V gene TRBV4-1 combines with J gene TRBJ1-4; no reliable D call. In germline, CDR1 is MGHRA, CDR2 YSYEKL. The V and J ends lost 0 bases and 4 bases respectively, with 9 bases between them. The CDR3 totals 15 residues.

The V and J genes are TRBV7-2 and TRBJ2-7; perhaps D is TRBD1 or TRBD2 (5 bases each). CDR1 and CDR2 (germline): SGHTA, FQGNSA. This CDR3 region has 15 residues. V lost 5 bases and J lost 5, with 19 bases in between. The CDR3 nucleotides read TGTGCCAGCAGCCCCGAGGGGACCACGGGCCACGAGCAGTACTTC. It codes for CASSPEGTTGHEQYF.

This clonotype showed up many times. The CDR3 nucleotides are TGCGCCAGCAGACCGCCCGGTGGGGGGAGCACAGATACGCAGTATTTT. It specifies CASRPPGGGSTDTQYF. The V and J genes are TRBV5-1 and TRBJ2-3; tentatively, D is TRBD2 (6 bases). The V end lost 5 bases, the J end lost 0 bases, and 16 bases lay between the germline ends. This CDR3 spans 16 amino acids. CDR1 and CDR2 from the germline V gene are SGHRS and YFSETQ.

This clonotype has only a few counts. V and J are TRBV20-1 and TRBJ2-1; 10 bases fit TRBD2. The germline gives CDR1 DFQATT, CDR2 SNEGSKA (reference sequence). V lost 1 base, J lost 9 bases, and 3 bases stayed unmatched. The CDR3 covers 13 residues. The DNA for the CDR3 is TGCAGTGCTAGAGCTAGCGGGAGCGGTGAGCAGTTCTTC. As protein: CSARASGSGEQFF.

The rearrangement joins TRBV6-2 or TRBV6-3 to TRBJ2-3; TRBD2 aligns across 7 bases. CDR1 is MNHEY and CDR2 is SVGEGT in the germline V gene. The V segment lost 0 bases and the J segment 4 bases; nucleotides outside the gene matches: 10. This CDR3 comprises 17 residues. The CDR3 spells CASSYSSRGSFADTQYF. The CDR3 nucleotides are TGTGCCAGCAGTTACTCTTCCCGCGGGAGCTTCGCAGATACGCAGTATTTT.

The chain recombines TRBV2 with TRBJ1-2; a possible D gene is TRBD1 (5 bases). CDR3 length: 13 amino acids. Germline V gene lookup returns CDR1 SNHLY and CDR2 FYNNEI. V was trimmed by 3 bases and J by 1 base, leaving 6 bases between them. The CDR3 here is CASSEGVNYGYTF. The CDR3 DNA follows: TGTGCCAGCAGTGAGGGGGTTAACTATGGCTACACCTTC. The complete variable domain, with remaining parts taken from reference TRBV2 and TRBJ1-2, reads EPEVTQTPSHQVTQMGQEVILRCVPISNHLYFYWYRQILGQKVEFLVSFYNNEISEKSEIFDDQFSVERPDGSNFTLKIRSTKLEDSAMYFCASSEGVNYGYTFGSGTRLTVV.

As to this clonotype: This may come from a read error, since a much larger clone is one base off. V and J are TRBV7-2 and TRBJ2-7; no firm D call. CDR3 length: 12 amino acids. V was cut by 5 bases and J by 7 bases, with 12 bases left in between. Germline V CDR1 and CDR2: SGHTA, FQGNSA. The chain's CDR3 is CASSPWNNEQYF. The CDR3, as DNA: TGTGCCAGCAGCCCCTGGAACAATGAGCAGTACTTC.

The chain carries TRBV4-3 and TRBJ2-7, with no clear D. CDR3 length: 15 residues. Germline values: CDR1 LGHNA, CDR2 YSLEER. The ends were cut back, 4 bases at V and 0 bases at J, with 13 bases in the middle. For the CDR3, the DNA is TGCGCCAGCAGCCTCGAGGCCGGGTCCTCCTACGAGCAGTACTTC. Translated, it gives CASSLEAGSSYEQYF.

This clonotype was counted ten times or more. The chain carries TRBV20-1 and TRBJ1-2, with 10 bases identical to TRBD1. With V trimmed by 5 bases and J by 4 bases, 25 bases remained unmatched. CDR1 is DFQATT, CDR2 SNEGSKA, per germline (reference sequence). This CDR3 contains 20 residues. DNA of the CDR3: TGCAGTGCTCGAGGACAGGGGGTGAGCGGGTCTACGAATATGGGCTATGGCTACACCTTC. It specifies CSARGQGVSGSTNMGYGYTF.

This clonotype has only a few counts. The rearrangement links TRBV5-1 to TRBJ2-1, with 10 bases aligning to TRBD2. The CDR3 consists of 16 residues. Trimming cost V 1 base and J 5 bases; bases outside gene matches: 6. In germline, CDR1 is SGHRS, CDR2 YFSETQ. The CDR3 region is CASSLTGLAADNEQFF. The CDR3 DNA follows: TGCGCCAGCAGCTTGACCGGACTAGCGGCGGACAATGAGCAGTTCTTC. The complete variable domain, with remaining parts taken from reference TRBV5-1 and TRBJ2-1, reads KAGVTQTPRYLIKTRGQQVTLSCSPISGHRSVSWYQQTPGQGLQFLFEYFSETQRNKGNFPGRFSGRQFSNSRSEMNVSTLELGDSALYLCASSLTGLAADNEQFFGPGTRLTVL.

This clonotype came up many times. The chain is built from TRBV6-5 and TRBJ1-1; 10 nucleotides line up with TRBD1. The germline V gene encodes CDR1 MNHEY and CDR2 SVGAGI. The CDR3 is 13 residues long. Trimming cost V 10 bases and J 3 bases; bases outside gene matches: 5. DNA of the CDR3: TGTGCCATCGCGGACAGGGGGGACACTGAAGCTTTCTTT. This translates into CAIADRGDTEAFF.

The chain carries TRBV15 and TRBJ1-1; a possible D gene is TRBD1 (5 bases). Germline V CDR1 and CDR2: LNHNV, YYDKDF (reference sequence). V lost 1 base and J lost 1, with 10 bases in between. This CDR3 has 15 amino acids. CDR3 sequence: CATSRGGIANTEAFF. CDR3 nucleotides: TGTGCCACCAGCAGAGGGGGGATCGCGAACACTGAAGCTTTCTTT.

This clonotype was picked up a small number of times. This chain joins TRBV21-1 and TRBJ2-2; the DNA was not compared with TRBD1, the D call given in the table. TRBV21-1 is a listed pseudogene. The CDR3 has 18 residues. The chain's CDR3 is CASSREDRGRNCTGELFF. The DNA of the CDR3 is TGTGCCAGCAGCCGGGAAGACAGGGGGCGGAACTGCACCGGGGAGCTGTTTTTT.